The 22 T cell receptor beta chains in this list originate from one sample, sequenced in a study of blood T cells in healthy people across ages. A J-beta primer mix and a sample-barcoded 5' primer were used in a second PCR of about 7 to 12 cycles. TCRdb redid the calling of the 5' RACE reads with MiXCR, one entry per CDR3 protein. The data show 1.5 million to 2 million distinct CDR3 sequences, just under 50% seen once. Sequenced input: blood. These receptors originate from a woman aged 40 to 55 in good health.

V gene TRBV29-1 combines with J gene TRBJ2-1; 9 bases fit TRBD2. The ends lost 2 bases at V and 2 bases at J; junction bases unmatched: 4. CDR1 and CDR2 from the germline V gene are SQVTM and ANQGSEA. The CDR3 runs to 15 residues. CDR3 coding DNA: TGCAGCGTTGAATGGGGCGGGGGGGCCTACAATGAGCAGTTCTTC. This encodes CSVEWGGGAYNEQFF.

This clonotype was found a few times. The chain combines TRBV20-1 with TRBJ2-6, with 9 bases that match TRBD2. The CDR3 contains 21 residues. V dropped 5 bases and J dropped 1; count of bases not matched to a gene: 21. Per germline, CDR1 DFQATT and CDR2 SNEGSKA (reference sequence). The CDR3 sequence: CSAPQRRGGISNFSGANVLTF. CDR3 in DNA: TGCAGTGCTCCACAGCGGCGGGGGGGAATCTCAAACTTTTCTGGGGCCAACGTCCTGACTTTC.

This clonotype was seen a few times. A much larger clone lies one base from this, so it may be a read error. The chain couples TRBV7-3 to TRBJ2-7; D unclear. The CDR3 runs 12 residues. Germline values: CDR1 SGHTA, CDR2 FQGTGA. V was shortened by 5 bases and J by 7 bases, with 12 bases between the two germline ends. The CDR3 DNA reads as TGTGCCAGCAGCATAAGCCTCAATGAGCAGTACTTC. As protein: CASSISLNEQYF.

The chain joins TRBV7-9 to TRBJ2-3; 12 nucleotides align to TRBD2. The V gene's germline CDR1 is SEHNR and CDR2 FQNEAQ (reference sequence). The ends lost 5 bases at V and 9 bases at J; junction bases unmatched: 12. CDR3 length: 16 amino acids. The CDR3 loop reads CASSHGLAGPGETQYF. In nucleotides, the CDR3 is TGTGCCAGCAGCCACGGACTAGCGGGGCCCGGGGAGACGCAGTATTTT.

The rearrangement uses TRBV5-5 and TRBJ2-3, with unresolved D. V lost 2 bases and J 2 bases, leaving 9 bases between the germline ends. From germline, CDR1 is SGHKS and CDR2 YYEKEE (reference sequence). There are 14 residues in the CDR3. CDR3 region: CASSFVSNTDTQYF. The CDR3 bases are TGTGCCAGCAGCTTCGTGAGTAACACAGATACGCAGTATTTT.

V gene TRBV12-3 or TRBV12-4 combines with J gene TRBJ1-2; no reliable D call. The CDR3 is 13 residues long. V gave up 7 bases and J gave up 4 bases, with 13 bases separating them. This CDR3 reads CASTSRELYGYTF. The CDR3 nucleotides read TGTGCCAGCACGTCGAGGGAGCTCTATGGCTACACCTTC.

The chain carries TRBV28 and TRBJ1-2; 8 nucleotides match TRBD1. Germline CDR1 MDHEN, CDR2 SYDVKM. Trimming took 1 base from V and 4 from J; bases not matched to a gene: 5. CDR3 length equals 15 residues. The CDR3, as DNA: TGTGCCAGCAGTTTATTAGGACAGGGCGGCTATGGCTACACCTTC. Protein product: CASSLLGQGGYGYTF.

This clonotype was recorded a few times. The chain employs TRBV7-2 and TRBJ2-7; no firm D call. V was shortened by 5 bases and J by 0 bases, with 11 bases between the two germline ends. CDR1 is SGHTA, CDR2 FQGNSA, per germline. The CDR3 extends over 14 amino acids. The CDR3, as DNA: TGTGCCAGCAGCCAACAAGGATACTCCTACGAGCAGTACTTC. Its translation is CASSQQGYSYEQYF.

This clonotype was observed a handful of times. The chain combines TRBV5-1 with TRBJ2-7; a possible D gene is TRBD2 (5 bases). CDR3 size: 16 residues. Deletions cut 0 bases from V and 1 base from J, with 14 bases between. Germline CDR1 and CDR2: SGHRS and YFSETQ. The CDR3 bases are TGCGCCAGCAGCTTGGGTGTGGGCCCGGGGTCCTACGAGCAGTACTTC. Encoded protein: CASSLGVGPGSYEQYF.

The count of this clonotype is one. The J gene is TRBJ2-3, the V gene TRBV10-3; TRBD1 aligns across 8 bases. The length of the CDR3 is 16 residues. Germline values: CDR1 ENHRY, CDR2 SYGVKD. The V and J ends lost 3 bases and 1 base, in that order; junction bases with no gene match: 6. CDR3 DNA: TGTGCCATCAGTGATTTCGACAGGGGAGGCACAGATACGCAGTATTTT. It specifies CAISDFDRGGTDTQYF.

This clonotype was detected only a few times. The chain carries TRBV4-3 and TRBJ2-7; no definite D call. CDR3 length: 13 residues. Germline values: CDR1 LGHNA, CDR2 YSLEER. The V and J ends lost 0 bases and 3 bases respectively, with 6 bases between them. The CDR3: CASSQETYYEQYF. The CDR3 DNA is TGCGCCAGCAGCCAAGAGACATACTACGAGCAGTACTTC.

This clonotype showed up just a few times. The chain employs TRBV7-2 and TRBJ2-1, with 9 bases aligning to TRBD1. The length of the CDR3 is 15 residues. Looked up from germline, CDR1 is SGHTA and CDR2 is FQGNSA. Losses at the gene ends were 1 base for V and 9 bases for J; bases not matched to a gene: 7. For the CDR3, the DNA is TGTGCCAGCAGCTTAGTAGGGGGACAGGGTCGTGAGCAGTTCTTC. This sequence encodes CASSLVGGQGREQFF.

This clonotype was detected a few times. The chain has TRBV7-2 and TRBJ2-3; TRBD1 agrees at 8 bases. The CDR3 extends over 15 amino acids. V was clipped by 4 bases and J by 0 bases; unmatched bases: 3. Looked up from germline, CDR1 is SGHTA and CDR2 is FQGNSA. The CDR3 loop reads CASSSGQVSTDTQYF. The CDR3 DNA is TGTGCCAGCAGCTCGGGACAGGTTAGCACAGATACGCAGTATTTT.

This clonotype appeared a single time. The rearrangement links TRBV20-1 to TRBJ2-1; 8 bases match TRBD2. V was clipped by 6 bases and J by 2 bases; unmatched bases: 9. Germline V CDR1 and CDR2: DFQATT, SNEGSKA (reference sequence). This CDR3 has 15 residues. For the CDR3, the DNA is TGCAGTGCCTCCCCCGCGGGGGGCGCCTACAATGAGCAGTTCTTC. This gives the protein CSASPAGGAYNEQFF.

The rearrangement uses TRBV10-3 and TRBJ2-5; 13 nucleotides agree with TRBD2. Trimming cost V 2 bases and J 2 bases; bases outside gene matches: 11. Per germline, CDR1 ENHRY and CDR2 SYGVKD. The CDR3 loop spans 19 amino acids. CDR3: CAISEATGTSGAEQETQYF. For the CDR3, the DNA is TGTGCCATCAGTGAGGCAACCGGGACTAGCGGGGCGGAACAAGAGACCCAGTACTTC.

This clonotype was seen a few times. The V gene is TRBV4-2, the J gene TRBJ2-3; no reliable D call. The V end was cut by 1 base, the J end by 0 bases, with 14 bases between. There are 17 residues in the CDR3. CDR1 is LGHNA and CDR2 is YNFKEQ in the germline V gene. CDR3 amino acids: CASSQGVTQPSTDTQYF. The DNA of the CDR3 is TGTGCCAGCAGCCAAGGGGTGACACAACCTAGCACAGATACGCAGTATTTT.

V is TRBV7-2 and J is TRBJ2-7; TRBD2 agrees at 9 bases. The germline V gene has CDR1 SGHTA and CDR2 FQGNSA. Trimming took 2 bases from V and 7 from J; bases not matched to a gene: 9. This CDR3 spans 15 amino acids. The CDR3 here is CASSLNRGGAKEQYF. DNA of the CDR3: TGTGCCAGCAGCTTAAATCGCGGGGGGGCAAAAGAGCAGTACTTC.

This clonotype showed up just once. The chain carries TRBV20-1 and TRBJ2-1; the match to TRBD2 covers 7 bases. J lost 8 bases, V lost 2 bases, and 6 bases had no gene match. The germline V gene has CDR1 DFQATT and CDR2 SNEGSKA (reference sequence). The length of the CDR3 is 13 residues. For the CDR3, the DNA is TGCAGTGCTAGACTAGCGGCCAGCGATGAGCAGTTCTTC. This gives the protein CSARLAASDEQFF.

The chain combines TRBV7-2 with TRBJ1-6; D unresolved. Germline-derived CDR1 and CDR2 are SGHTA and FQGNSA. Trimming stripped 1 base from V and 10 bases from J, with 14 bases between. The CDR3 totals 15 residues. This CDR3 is CASSLDGRWSSPLHF. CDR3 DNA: TGTGCCAGCAGCTTAGACGGCAGGTGGTCATCACCCCTCCACTTT.

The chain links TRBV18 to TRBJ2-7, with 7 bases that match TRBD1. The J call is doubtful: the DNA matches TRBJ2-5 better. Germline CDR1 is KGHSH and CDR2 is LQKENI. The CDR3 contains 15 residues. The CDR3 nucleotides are TGTGCCAGCTCCCAGGACGACAGGGTGTCGGAGACCCAGTACTTC. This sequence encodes CASSQDDRVSETQYF.

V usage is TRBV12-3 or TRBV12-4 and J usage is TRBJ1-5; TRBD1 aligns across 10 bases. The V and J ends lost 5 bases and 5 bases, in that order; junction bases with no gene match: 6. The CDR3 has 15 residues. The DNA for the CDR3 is TGTGCCAGCAGTGAGACAGGGGGCATGCATCAGCCCCAGCATTTT. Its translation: CASSETGGMHQPQHF.

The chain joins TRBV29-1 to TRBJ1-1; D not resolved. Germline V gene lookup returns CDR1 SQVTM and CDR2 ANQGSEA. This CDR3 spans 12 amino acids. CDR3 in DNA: TGCCAGGATCTGGGCCTGAACACTGAAGCTTTCTTT. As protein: CQDLGLNTEAFF.